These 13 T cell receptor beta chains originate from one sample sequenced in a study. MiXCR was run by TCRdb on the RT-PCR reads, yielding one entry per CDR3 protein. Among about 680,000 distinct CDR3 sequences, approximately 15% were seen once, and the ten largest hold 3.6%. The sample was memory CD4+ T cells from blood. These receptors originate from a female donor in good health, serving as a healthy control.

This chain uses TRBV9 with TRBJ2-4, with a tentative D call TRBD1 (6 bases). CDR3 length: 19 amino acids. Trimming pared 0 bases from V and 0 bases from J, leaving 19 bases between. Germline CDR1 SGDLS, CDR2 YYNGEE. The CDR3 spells CASSVASHPGQKAKNIQYF. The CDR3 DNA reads TGTGCCAGCAGCGTAGCATCCCACCCAGGACAGAAAGCCAAAAACATTCAGTACTTC.

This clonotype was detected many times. The CDR3 loop is CSVAGPNQPQHF. The CDR3 bases are TGCAGCGTCGCGGGACCGAATCAGCCCCAGCATTTT. V gene TRBV29-1 combines with J gene TRBJ1-5; D may be TRBD1 (5 bases). The CDR3 covers 12 residues. V dropped 6 bases and J dropped 4 bases, with 10 bases sitting between them. Germline V gene lookup returns CDR1 SQVTM and CDR2 ANQGSEA.

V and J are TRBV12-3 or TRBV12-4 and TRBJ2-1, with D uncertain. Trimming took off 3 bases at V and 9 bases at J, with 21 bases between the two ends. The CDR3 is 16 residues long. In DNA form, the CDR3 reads TGTGCCAGCAGTTTTTTTGTGTTTTTGGAAGTCGGTGAGCAGTTCTTC. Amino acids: CASSFFVFLEVGEQFF.

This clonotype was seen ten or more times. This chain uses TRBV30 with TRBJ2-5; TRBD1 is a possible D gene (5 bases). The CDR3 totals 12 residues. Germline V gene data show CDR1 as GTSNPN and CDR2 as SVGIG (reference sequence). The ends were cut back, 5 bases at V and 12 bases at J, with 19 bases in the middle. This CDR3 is CAWRGQDLREYF. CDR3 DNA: TGTGCCTGGCGCGGACAAGACTTACGAGAGTACTTC.

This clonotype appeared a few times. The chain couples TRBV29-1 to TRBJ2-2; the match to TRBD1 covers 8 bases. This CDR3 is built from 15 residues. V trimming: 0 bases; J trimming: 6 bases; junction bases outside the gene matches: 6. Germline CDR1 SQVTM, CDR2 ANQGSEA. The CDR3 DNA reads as TGCAGCGTTGAAGAAAGTCCAGGGGGCCCCGGGGAGCTGTTTTTT. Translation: CSVEESPGGPGELFF.

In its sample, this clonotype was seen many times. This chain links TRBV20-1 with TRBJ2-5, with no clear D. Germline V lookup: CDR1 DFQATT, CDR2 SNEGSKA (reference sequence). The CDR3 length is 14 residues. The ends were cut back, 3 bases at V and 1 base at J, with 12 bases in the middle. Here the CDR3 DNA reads TGCAGTGCTAGCGGAACTTATGTCCAAGAGACCCAGTACTTC. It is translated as CSASGTYVQETQYF.

DNA for the CDR3: TGCAGCGTTCGGGGGACACTCAATGAAAAACTGTTTTTT. Protein: CSVRGTLNEKLFF. The rearrangement links TRBV29-1 to TRBJ1-4, with a possible D match to TRBD1 (6 bases). The germline CDR1 and CDR2 sequences are SQVTM and ANQGSEA. The CDR3 has 13 residues. V lost 5 bases to trimming and J lost 5 bases, with 12 bases between them.

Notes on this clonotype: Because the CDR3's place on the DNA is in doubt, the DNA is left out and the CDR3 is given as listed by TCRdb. CDR3 loop: CSVGFFGPDGYTF. The rearrangement joins TRBV29-1 to TRBJ1-2; TRBD1 is the table's D call, not checked against the DNA. Inclusive of both ends, the CDR3 amounts to 13 amino acids. Germline lookup yields CDR1 SQVTM and CDR2 ANQGSEA.

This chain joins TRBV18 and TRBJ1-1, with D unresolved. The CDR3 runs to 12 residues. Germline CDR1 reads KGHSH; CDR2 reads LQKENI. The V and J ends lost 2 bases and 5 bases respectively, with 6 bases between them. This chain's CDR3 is CASSPSRTEAFF. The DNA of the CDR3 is TGTGCCAGCTCACCATCAAGGACTGAAGCTTTCTTT.

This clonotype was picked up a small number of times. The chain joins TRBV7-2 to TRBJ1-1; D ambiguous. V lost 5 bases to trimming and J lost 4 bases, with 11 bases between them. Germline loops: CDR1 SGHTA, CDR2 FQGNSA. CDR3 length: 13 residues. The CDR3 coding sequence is TGTGCCAGCAGCCGTGGACTGAGCACTGAAGCTTTCTTT. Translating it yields CASSRGLSTEAFF.

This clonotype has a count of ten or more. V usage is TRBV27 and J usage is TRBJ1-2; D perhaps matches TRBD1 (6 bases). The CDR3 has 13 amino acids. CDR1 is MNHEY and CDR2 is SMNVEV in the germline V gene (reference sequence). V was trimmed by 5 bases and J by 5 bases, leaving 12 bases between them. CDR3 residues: CASSKPGEYGYTF. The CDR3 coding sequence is TGTGCCAGCAGTAAACCAGGGGAATATGGCTACACCTTC.

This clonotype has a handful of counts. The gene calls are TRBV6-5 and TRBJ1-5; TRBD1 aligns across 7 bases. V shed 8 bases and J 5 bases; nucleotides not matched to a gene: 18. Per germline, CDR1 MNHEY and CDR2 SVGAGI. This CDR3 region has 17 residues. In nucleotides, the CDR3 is TGTGCCAGCGCAAAGGGGAAACAGGGACAGCGGGATCAGCCCCAGCATTTT. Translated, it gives CASAKGKQGQRDQPQHF.

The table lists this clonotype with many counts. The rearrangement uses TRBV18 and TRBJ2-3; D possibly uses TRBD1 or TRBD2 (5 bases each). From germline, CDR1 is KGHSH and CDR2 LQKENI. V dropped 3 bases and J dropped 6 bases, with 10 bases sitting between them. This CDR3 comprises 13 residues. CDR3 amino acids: CASSPLGDDTQYF. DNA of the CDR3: TGTGCCAGCTCACCTTTGGGGGACGATACGCAGTATTTT.